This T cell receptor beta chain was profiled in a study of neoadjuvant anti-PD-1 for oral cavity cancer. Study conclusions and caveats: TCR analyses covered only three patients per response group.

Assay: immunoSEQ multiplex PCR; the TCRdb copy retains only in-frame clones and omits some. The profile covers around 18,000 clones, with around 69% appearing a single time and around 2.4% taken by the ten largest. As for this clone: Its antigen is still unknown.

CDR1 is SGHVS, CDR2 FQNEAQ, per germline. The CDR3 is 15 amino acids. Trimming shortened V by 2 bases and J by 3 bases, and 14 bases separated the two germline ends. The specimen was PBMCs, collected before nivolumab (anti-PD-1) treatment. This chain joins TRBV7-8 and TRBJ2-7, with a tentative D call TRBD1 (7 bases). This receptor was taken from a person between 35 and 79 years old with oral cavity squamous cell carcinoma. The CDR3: CASSLSSRGVYEQYF. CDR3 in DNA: TGTGCCAGCAGCTTAAGCTCCAGGGGGGTCTACGAGCAGTACTTC.